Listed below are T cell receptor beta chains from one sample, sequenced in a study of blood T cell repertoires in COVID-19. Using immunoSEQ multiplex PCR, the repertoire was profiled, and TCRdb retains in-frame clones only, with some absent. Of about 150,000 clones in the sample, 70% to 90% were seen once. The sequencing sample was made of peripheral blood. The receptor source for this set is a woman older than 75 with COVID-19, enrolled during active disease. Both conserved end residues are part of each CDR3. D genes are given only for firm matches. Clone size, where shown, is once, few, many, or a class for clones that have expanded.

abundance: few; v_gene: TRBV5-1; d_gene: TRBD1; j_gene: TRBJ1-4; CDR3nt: TGCGCCAGCAGGCCGGACAGGGACCTTTACCCAACTAATGAAAAACTGTTTTTT; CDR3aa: CASRPDRDLYPTNEKLFF
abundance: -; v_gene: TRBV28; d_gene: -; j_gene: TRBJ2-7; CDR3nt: TGTGCCAGCAGTAAGGTTAGGACACAGGCCTACGAGCAGTACTTC; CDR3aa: CASSKVRTQAYEQYF
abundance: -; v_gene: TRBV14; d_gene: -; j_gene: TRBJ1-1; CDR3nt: TGTGCCAGCAGCCAAACTGAGGGGGGGCAGTACACTGAAGCTTTCTTT; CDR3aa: CASSQTEGGQYTEAFF
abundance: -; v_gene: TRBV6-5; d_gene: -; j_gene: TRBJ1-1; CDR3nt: TGTGCCAGCACCCTCGGCCAAGGGGCTGACACTGAAGCTTTCTTT; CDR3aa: CASTLGQGADTEAFF
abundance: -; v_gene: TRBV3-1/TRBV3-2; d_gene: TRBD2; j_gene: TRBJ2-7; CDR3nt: TGTGCCAGCAGCCAAGAGGGATACGGGAGGGCGTACTTC; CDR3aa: CASSQEGYGRAYF
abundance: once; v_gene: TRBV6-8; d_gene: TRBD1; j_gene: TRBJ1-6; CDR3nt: TGTGCCAGCACTTACAGGGGTAATTCACCCCTCCACTTT; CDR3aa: CASTYRGNSPLHF
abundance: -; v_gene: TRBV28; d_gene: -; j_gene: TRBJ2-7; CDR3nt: TGTGCCAGCAACAGGGCCTACGAGCAGTACTTC; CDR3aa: CASNRAYEQYF
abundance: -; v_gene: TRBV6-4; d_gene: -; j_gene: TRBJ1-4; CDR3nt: TGTGCCAGCAGTGAAGGGCAGGGAGGAGAAAAACTGTTTTTT; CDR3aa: CASSEGQGGEKLFF
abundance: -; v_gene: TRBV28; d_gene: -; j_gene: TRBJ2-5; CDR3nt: TGTGCCAGCAGTCCCGCGGGGCCGACGGAGACCCAGTACTTC; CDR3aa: CASSPAGPTETQYF
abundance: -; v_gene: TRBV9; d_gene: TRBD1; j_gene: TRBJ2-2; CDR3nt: TGTGCCAGCAGCGGAACAGGGGTGGACGGGGAGCTGTTTTTT; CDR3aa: CASSGTGVDGELFF
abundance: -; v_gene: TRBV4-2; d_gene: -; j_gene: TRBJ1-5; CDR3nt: TGTGCCAGCAGCCAAGACAGGGGACAGCCCCAGCATTTT; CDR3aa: CASSQDRGQPQHF
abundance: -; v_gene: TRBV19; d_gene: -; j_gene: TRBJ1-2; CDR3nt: TGTGCCAGTACTACGACGGCGGCGGGGGTCTCACTCTATGGCTACACCTTC; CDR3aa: CASTTTAAGVSLYGYTF
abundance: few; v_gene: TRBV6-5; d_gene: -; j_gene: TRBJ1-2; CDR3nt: TGTGCCAGCAGGCAGGGTGCTAAGGGCTACACCTTC; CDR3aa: CASRQGAKGYTF
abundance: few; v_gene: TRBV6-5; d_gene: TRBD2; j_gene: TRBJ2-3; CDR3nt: TGTGCCAGCAGTAGTCCGGGACTAGCGATAGATACGCAGTATTTT; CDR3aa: CASSSPGLAIDTQYF
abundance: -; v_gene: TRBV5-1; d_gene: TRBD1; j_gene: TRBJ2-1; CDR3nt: TGCGCCAGCAGCCGCTCTGGACAGGGACCTTACAATGAGCAGTTCTTC; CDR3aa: CASSRSGQGPYNEQFF
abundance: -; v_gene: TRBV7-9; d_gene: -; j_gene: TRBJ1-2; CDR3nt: TGTGCCAGCAGCCACGCAGGGGACTATGGCTACACCTTC; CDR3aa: CASSHAGDYGYTF
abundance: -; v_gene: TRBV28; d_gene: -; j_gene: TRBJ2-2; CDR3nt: TGTGCCAGCAGTTTAATTGGACTGAACACCGGGGAGCTGTTTTTT; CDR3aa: CASSLIGLNTGELFF
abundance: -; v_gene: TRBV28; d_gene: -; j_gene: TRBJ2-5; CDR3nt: TGTGCCAGCAGTTCGGGACTTGAGACCCAGTACTTC; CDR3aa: CASSSGLETQYF
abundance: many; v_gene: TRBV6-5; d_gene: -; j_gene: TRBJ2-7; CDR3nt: TGTGCCAGCAGTTATTCGCAGGGGAACGAGCAGTACTTC; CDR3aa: CASSYSQGNEQYF
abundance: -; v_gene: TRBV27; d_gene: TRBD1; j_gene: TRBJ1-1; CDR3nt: TGTGCCAGCAGTTTTGACAGGGGGCATACTGAAGCTTTCTTT; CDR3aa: CASSFDRGHTEAFF
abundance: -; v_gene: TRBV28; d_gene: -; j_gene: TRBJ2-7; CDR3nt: TGTGCCAGCAGCGGAGGGGGCTCATTCTACGAGCAGTACTTC; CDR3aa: CASSGGGSFYEQYF
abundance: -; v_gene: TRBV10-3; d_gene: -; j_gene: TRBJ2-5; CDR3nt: TGTGCCATCAGCCCGGGCCAAGAGACCCAGTACTTC; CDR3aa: CAISPGQETQYF
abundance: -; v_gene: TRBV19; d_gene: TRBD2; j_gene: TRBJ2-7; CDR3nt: TGTGCCAGTAGTATGGGACTAGCGGGATACCACGAGCAGTACTTC; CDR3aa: CASSMGLAGYHEQYF
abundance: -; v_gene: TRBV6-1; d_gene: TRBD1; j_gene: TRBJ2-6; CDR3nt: TGTGCCAGCAGTGAGGGACAGGGGAGCTCTGGGGCCAACGTCCTGACTTTC; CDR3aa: CASSEGQGSSGANVLTF
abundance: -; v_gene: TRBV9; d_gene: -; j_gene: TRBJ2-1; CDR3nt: TGTGCCAGCAGCCCTGAGGCTAGGGACTCTGAGCAGTTCTTC; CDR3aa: CASSPEARDSEQFF
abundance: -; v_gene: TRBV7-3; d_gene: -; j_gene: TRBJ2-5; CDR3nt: TGTGCCAGCAGCTTAGATGGTGACAGACAAGAGACCCAGTACTTC; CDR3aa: CASSLDGDRQETQYF
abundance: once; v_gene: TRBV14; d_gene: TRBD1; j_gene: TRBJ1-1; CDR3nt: TGTGCCAGCAGCCGGGTCACAGGGGCCACTGAAGCTTTCTTT; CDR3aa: CASSRVTGATEAFF
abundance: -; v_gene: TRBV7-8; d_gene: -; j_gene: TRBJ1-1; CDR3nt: TGTGCCAGCAGCTTAGAGAGCCAGGGTGTTGGAGAAGCTTTCTTT; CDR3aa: CASSLESQGVGEAFF
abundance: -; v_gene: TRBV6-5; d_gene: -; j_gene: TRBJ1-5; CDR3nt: TGTGCCAGCACCGAGACAGCAAATCAGCCCCAGCATTTT; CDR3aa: CASTETANQPQHF
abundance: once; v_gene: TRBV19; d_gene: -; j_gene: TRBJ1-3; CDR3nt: TGTGCCAGTAGTATATCGGGGATCGGAAACACCATATATTTT; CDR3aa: CASSISGIGNTIYF
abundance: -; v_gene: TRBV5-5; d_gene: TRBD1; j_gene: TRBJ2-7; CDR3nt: TGTGCCAGCAGCAGCCGGGGACAGGGGCCCTACGAGCAGTACTTC; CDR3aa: CASSSRGQGPYEQYF
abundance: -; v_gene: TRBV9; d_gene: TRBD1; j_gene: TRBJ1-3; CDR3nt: TGTGCCAGCAGCGTAGACGCGGGACAGGGTGTAAGGCAGGCTGGAAACACCATATATTTT; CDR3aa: CASSVDAGQGVRQAGNTIYF
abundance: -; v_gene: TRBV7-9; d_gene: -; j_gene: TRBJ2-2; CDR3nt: TGTGCCAGCAGCTTTAGCACCGGGGAGCTGTTTTTT; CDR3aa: CASSFSTGELFF
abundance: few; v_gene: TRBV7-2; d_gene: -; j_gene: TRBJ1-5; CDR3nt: TGTGCCAGCAGCTTAGGAGGGCGGCAGCCCCAGCATTTT; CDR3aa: CASSLGGRQPQHF
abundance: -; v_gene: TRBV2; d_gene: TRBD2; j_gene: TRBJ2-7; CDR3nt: TGTGCCAGCAGTGAGATACAGGGGGGAGGACTAGCGGGAGCCCCCTACGAGCAGTACTTC; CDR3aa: CASSEIQGGGLAGAPYEQYF
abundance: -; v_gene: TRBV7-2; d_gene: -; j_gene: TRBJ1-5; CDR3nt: TGTGCCAGCAGCTCTTACAGGGACGCCAATCAGCCCCAGCATTTT; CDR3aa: CASSSYRDANQPQHF
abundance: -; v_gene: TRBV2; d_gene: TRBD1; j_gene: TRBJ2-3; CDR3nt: TGTGCCAGCAGTGCCGGGACAGGGGGCATAGATACGCAGTATTTT; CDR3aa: CASSAGTGGIDTQYF
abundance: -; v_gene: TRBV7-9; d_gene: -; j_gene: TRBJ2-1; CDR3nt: TGTGCCAGCAGCTTAGCGGGGCAAGGGCAGTTCTTC; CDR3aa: CASSLAGQGQFF
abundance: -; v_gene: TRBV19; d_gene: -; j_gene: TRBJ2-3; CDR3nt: TGTGCCAGCACCTCGGAGGGGACAGATACGCAGTATTTT; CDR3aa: CASTSEGTDTQYF
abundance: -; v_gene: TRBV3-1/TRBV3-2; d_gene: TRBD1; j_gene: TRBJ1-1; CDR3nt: TGTGCCAGCAGCAATCCGGGACAGGGAGGCGGTGAAGCTTTCTTT; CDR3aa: CASSNPGQGGGEAFF
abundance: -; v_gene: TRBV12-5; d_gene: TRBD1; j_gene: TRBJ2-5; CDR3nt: TGTGCTAGTGGTCTCGGACCGGGACAGGGACAAGAGACCCAGTACTTC; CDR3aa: CASGLGPGQGQETQYF